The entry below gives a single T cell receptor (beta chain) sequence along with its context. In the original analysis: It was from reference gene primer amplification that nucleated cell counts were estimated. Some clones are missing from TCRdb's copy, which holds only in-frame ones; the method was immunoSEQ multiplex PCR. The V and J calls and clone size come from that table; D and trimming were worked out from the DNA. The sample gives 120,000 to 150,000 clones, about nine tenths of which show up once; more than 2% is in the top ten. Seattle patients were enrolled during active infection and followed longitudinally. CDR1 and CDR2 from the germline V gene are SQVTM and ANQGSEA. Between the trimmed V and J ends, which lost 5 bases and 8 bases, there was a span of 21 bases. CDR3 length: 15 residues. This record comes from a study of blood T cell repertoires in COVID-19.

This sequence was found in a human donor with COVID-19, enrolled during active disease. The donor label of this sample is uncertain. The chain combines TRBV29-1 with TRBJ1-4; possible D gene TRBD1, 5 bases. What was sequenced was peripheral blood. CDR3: CSVSPVGGTGEKLFF. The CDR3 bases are TGCAGCGTTTCCCCCGTGGGGGGGACGGGAGAAAAACTGTTTTTT.